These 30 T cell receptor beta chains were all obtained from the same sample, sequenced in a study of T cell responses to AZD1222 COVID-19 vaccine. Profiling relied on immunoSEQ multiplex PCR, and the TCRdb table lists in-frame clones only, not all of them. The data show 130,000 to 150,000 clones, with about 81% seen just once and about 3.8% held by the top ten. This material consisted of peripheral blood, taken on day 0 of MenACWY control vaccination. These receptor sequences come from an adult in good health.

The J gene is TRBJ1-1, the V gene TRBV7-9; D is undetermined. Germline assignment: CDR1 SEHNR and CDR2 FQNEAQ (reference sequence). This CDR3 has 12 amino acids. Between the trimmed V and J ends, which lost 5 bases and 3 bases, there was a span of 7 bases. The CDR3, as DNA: TGTGCCAGCAGCCCGTTCCACACTGAAGCTTTCTTT. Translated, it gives CASSPFHTEAFF.

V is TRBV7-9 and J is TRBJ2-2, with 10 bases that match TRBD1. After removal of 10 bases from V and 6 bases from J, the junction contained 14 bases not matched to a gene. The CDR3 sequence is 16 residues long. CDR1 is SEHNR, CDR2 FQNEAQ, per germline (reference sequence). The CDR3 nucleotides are TGTGCCAATCCCACGGGGGACAGGGGTATCTCCGGGGAGCTGTTTTTT. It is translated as CANPTGDRGISGELFF.

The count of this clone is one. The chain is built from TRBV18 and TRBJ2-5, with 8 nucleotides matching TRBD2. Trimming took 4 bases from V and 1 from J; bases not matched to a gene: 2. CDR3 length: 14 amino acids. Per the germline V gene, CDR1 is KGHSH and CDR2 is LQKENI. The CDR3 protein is CASSLAGTQETQYF. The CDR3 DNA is TGTGCCAGCTCACTAGCGGGGACCCAAGAGACCCAGTACTTC.

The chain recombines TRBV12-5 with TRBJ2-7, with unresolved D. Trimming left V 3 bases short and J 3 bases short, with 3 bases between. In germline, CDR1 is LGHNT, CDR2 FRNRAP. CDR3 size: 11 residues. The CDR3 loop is CASGLLYEQYF. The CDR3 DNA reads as TGTGCTAGTGGTTTACTCTACGAGCAGTACTTC.

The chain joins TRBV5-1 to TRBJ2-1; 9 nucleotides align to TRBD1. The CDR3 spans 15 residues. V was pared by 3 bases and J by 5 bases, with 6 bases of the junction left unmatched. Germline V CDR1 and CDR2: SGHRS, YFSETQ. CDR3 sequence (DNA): TGCGCCAGCAGCTCTTACAGGGGGCTGCACAATGAGCAGTTCTTC. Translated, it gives CASSSYRGLHNEQFF.

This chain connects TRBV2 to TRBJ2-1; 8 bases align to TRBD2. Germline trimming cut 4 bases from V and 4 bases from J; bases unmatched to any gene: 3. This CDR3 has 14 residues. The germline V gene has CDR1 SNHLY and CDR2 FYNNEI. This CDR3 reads CASSAKRGYNEQFF. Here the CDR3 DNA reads TGTGCCAGCAGTGCGAAGCGGGGGTACAATGAGCAGTTCTTC.

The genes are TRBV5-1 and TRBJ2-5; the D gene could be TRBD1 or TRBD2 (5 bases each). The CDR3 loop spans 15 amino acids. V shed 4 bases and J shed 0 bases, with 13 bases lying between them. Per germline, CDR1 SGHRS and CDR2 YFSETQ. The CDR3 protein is CASSLTAVYQETQYF. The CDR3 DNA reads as TGCGCCAGCAGCCTGACAGCGGTATACCAAGAGACCCAGTACTTC.

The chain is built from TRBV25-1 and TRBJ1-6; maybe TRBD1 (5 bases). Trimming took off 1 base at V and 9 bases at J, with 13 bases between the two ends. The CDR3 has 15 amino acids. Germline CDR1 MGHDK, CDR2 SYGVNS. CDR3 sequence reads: CASSESTGWASPLHF. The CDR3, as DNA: TGTGCCAGCAGTGAATCCACAGGATGGGCTTCACCCCTCCACTTT.

The CDR3 DNA follows: TGCGCCAGCAGCTTGGGGGACAGAGGAAATGAGCAGTTCTTC. Protein product: CASSLGDRGNEQFF. The rearrangement links TRBV5-1 to TRBJ2-1; TRBD1 aligns across 7 bases. J lost 7 bases, V lost 0 bases, and 4 bases had no gene match. The CDR3 is made up of 14 amino acids. Germline CDR1 SGHRS, CDR2 YFSETQ.

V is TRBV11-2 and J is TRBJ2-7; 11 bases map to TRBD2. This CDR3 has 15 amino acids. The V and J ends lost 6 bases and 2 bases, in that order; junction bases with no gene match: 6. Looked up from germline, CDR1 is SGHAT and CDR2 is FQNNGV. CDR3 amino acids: CASSFSGGGTYEQYV. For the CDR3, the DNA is TGTGCCAGCAGTTTTAGCGGGGGGGGAACCTACGAGCAGTACGTC.

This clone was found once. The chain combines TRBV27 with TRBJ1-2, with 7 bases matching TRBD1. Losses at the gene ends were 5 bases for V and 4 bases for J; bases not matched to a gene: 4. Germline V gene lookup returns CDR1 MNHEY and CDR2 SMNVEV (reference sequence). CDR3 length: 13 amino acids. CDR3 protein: CASSPTGAYGYTF. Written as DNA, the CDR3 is TGTGCCAGCAGTCCTACAGGGGCCTATGGCTACACCTTC.

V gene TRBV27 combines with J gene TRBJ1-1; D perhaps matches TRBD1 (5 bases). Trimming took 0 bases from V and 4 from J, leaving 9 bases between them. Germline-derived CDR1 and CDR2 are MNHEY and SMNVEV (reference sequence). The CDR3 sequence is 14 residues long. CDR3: CASSLSGVSTEAFF. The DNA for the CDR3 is TGTGCCAGCAGTTTATCGGGGGTTAGCACTGAAGCTTTCTTT.

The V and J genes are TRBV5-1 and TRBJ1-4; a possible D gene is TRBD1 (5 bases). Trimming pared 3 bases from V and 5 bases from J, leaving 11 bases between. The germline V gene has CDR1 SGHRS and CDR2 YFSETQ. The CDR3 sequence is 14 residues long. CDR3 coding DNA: TGCGCCAGCAGCTCCGACAGTCTAAATGAAAAACTGTTTTTT. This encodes CASSSDSLNEKLFF.

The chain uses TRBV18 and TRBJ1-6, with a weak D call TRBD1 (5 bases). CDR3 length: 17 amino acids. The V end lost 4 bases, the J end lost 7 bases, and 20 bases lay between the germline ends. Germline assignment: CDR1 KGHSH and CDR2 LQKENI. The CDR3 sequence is CASSLQVRGEGNSPLHF. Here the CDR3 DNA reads TGTGCCAGCTCACTTCAGGTAAGGGGTGAGGGAAATTCACCCCTCCACTTT.

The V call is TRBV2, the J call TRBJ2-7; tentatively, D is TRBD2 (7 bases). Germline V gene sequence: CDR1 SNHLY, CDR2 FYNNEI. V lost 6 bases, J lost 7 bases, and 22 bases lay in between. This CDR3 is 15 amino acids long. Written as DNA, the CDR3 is TGTGCCAGCAGCGCCTCGGGGGGAGGGGGAATGGAGCAGTACTTC. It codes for CASSASGGGGMEQYF. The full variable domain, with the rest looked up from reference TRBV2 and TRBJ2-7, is EPEVTQTPSHQVTQMGQEVILRCVPISNHLYFYWYRQILGQKVEFLVSFYNNEISEKSEIFDDQFSVERPDGSNFTLKIRSTKLEDSAMYFCASSASGGGGMEQYFGPGTRLTVT.

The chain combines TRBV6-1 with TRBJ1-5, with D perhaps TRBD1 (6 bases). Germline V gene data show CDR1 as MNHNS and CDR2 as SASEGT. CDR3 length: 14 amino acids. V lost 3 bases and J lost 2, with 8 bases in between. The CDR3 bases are TGTGCCAGCAGTGAGTCAGGGGGCAATCAGCCCCAGCATTTT. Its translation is CASSESGGNQPQHF.

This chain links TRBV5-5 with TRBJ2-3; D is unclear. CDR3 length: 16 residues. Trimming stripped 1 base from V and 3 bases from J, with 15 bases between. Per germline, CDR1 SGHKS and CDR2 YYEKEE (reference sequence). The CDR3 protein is CASSLKWNLETDTQYF. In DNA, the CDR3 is TGTGCCAGCAGCTTGAAATGGAATTTGGAAACAGATACGCAGTATTTT. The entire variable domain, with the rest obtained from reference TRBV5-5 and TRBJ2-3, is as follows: DAGVTQSPTHLIKTRGQQVTLRCSPISGHKSVSWYQQVLGQGPQFIFQYYEKEERGRGNFPDRFSARQFPNYSSELNVNALLLGDSALYLCASSLKWNLETDTQYFGPGTRLTVL.

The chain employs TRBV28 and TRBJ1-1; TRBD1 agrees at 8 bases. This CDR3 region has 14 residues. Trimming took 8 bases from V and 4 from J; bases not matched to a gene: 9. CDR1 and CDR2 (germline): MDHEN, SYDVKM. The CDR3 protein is CASGTTGVGTEAFF. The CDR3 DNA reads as TGTGCCAGCGGAACGACAGGGGTAGGCACTGAAGCTTTCTTT.

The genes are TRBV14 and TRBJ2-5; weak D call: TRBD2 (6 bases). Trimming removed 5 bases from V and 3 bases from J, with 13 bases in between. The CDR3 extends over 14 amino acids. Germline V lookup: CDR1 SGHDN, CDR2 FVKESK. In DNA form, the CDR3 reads TGTGCCAGCAGCTTTACCCGGGGGAAAGAGACCCAGTACTTC. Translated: CASSFTRGKETQYF.

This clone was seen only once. CDR3 amino acids: CASSLDGGGAVDTQYF. The DNA of the CDR3 is TGCGCCAGCAGCTTGGACGGCGGGGGAGCCGTAGATACGCAGTATTTT. This chain links TRBV5-1 with TRBJ2-3; 7 bases fit TRBD2. Germline V gives CDR1 SGHRS, CDR2 YFSETQ. The CDR3 totals 16 residues. V shed 0 bases, J shed 5 bases, and the junction held 9 bases outside the gene matches.

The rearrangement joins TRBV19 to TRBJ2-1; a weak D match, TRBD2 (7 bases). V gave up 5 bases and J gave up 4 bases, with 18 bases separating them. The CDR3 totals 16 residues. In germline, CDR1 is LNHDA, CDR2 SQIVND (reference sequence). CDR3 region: CASSGMAGAGYNEQFF. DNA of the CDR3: TGTGCCAGTAGTGGCATGGCGGGGGCCGGTTACAATGAGCAGTTCTTC.

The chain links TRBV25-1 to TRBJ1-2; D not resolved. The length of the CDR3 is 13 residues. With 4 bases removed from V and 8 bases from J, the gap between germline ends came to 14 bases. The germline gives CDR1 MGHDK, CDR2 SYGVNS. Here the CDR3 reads CASSAEKGMGYTF. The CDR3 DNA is TGTGCCAGCAGTGCGGAAAAGGGTATGGGCTACACCTTC.

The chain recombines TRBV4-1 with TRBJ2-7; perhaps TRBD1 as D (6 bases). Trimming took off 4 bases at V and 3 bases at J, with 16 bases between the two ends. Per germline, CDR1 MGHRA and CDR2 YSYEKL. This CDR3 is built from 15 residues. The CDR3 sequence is CASSPRDTPLYEQYF. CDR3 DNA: TGCGCCAGCAGCCCCCGGGACACCCCCCTCTACGAGCAGTACTTC.

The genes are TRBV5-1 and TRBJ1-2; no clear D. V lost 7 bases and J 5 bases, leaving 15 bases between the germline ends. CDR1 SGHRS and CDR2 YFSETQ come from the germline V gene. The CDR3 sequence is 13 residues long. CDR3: CASPPPGDYGYTF. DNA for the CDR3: TGCGCCAGCCCCCCTCCCGGGGATTATGGCTACACCTTC.

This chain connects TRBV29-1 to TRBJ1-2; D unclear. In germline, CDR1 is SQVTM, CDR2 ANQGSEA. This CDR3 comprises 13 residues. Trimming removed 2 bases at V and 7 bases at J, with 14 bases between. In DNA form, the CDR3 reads TGCAGCGTTGAAACAAATTGGGCTGGTGGCTACACCTTC. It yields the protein CSVETNWAGGYTF. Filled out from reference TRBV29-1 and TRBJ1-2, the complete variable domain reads SAVISQKPSRDICQRGTSLTIQCQVDSQVTMMFWYRQQPGQSLTLIATANQGSEATYESGFVIDKFPISRPNLTFSTLTVSNMSPEDSSIYLCSVETNWAGGYTFGSGTRLTVV.

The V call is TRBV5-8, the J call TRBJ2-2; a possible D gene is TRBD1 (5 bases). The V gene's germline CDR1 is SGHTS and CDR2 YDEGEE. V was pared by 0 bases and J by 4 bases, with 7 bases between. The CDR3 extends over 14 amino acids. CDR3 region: CASSLGQRTGELFF. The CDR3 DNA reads TGTGCCAGCAGCTTGGGACAGCGCACCGGGGAGCTGTTTTTT.

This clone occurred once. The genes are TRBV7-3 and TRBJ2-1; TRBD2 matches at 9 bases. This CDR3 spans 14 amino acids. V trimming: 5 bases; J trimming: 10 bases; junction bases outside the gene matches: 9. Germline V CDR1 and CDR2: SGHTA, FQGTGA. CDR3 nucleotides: TGTGCCAGCAGCGCTCGCGGGGGGGCAGGCGAGCAGTTCTTC. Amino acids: CASSARGGAGEQFF.

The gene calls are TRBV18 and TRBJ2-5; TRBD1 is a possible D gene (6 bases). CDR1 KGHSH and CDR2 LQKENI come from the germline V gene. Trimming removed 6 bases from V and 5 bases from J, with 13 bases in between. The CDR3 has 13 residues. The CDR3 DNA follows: TGTGCCAGCTCCTCACAGGGTTGGGAGACCCAGTACTTC. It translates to CASSSQGWETQYF. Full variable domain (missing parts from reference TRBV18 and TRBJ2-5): NAGVMQNPRHLVRRRGQEARLRCSPMKGHSHVYWYRQLPEEGLKFMVYLQKENIIDESGMPKERFSAEFPKEGPSILRIQQVVRGDSAAYFCASSSQGWETQYFGPGTRLLVL.

The CDR3 here is CASRTGFGGYTF. The CDR3, as DNA: TGTGCCAGCAGAACAGGTTTTGGTGGCTACACCTTC. The J gene is TRBJ1-2, the V gene TRBV28; perhaps TRBD1 as D (5 bases). The length of the CDR3 is 12 residues. In germline, CDR1 is MDHEN, CDR2 SYDVKM. With 6 bases removed from V and 7 bases from J, the gap between germline ends came to 12 bases.

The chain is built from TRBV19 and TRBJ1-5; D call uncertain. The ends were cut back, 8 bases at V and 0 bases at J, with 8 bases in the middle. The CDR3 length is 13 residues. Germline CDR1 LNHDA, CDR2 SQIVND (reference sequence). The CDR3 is CASALGSNQPQHF. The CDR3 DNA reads TGTGCCAGTGCCCTGGGTAGCAATCAGCCCCAGCATTTT.